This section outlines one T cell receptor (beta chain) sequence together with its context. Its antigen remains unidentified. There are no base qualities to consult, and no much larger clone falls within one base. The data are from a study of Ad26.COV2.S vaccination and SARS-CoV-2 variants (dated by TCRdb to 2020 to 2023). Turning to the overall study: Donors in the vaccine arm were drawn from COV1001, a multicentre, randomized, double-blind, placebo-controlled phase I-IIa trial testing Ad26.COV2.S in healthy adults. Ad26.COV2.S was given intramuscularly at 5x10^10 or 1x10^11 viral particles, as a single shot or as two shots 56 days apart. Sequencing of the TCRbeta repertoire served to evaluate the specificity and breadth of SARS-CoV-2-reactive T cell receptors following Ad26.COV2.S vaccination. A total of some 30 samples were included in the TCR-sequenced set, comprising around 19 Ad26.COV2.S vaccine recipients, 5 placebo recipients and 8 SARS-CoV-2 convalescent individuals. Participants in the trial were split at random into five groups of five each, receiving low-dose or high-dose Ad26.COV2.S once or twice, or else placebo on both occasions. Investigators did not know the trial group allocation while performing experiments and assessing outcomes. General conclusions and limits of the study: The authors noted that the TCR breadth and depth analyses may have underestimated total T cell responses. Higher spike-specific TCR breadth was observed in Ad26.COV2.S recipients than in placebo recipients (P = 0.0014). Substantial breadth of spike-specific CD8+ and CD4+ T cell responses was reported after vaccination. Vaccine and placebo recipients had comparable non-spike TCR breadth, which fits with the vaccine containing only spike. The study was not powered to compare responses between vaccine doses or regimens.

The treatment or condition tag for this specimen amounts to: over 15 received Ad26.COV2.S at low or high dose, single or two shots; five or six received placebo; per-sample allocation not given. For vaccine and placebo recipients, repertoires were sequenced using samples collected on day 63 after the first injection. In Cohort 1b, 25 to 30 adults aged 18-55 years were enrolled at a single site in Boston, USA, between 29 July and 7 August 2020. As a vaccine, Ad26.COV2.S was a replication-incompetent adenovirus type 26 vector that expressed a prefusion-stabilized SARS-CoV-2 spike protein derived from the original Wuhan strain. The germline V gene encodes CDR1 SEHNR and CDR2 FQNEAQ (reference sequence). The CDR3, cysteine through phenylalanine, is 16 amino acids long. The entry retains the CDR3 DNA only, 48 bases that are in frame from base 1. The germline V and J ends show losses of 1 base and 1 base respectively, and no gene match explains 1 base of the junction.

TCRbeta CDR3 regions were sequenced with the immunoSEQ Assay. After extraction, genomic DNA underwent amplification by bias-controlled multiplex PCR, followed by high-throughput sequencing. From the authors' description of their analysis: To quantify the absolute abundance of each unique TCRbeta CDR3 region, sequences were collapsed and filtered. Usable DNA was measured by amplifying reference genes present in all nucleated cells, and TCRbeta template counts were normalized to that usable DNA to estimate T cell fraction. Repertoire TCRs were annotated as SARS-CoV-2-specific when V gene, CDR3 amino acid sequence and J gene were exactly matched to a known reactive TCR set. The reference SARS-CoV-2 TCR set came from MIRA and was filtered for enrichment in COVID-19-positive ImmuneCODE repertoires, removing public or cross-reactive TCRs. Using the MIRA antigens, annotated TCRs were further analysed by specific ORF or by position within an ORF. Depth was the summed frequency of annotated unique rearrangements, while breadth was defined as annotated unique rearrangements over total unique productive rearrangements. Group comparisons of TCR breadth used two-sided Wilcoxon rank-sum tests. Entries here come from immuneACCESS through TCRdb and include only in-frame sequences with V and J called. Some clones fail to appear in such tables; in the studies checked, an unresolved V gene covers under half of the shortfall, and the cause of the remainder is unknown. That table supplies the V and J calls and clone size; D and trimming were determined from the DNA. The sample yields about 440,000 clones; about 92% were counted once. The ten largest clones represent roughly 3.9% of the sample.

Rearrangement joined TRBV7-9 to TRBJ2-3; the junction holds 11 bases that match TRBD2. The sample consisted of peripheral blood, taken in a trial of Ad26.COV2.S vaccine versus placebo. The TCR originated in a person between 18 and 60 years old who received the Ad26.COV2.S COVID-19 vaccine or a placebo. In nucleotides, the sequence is TGTGCCAGCAGCTTAGGGGGACTAGCGGGCACAGATACGCAGTATTTT. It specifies CASSLGGLAGTDTQYF.